This entry features one T cell receptor (beta chain) sequence. The target antigen is unknown. The entry originates in a study of T cells after yellow fever vaccination. Study-level results: Researchers report a weaker secondary response that nonetheless peaked faster, day 5 versus 15. Most clones from primary vaccination were detected again post-booster (approximately 97% CD4, roughly 90% CD8). FACS-sorted repertoires might harbor abundant contaminating clonotypes from the bulk population.

Conversion of TCR transcripts into cDNA relied on 5'RACE template switching, which added a universal primer site and UMIs. TCRdb processed the 5' RACE reads anew with MiXCR; each CDR3 protein has one entry. The data hold 500,000 to 650,000 distinct CDR3 sequences, with around 17% observed a single time. The specimen comprised PBMCs, sampled about 5 days after the first yellow fever vaccination. This TCR derives from a man younger than 35 who received the YFV17D yellow fever vaccine.

CDR3 nucleotide sequence: TGCAGTGTCTGGGACGCGAAGGGTGGTGAAAAACTGTTTTTT. Amino acids: CSVWDAKGGEKLFF. The chain employs TRBV20-1 and TRBJ1-4; tentative D call: TRBD1 (5 bases). CDR3 length: 14 residues. The germline gives CDR1 DFQATT, CDR2 SNEGSKA (reference sequence). V lost 7 bases, J lost 7 bases, and 19 bases lay in between.